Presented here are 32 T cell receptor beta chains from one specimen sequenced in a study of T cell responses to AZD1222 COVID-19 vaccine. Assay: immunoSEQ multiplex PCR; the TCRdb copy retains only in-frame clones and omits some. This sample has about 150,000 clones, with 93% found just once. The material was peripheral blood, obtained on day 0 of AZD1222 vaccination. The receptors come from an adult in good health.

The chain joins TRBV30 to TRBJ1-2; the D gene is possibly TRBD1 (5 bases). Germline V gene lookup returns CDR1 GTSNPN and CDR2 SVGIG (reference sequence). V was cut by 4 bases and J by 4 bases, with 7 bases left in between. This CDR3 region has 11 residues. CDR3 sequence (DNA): TGTGCCTGGACGGGGACCTATGGCTACACCTTC. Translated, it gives CAWTGTYGYTF.

The CDR3 is CASSYQGGGGSPLHF. CDR3 bases: TGTGCCAGCAGTTACCAAGGAGGGGGAGGGTCACCCCTCCACTTT. This rearrangement joins TRBV27 to TRBJ1-6; D perhaps matches TRBD1 (6 bases). The V end was cut by 4 bases, the J end by 10 bases, with 17 bases between. The CDR3 has 15 residues. Per germline, CDR1 MNHEY and CDR2 SMNVEV (reference sequence).

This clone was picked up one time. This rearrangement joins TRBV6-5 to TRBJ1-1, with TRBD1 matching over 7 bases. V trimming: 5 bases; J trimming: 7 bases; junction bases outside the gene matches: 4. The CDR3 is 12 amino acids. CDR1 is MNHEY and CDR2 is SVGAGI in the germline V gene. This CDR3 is CASSKQGFEAFF. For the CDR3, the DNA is TGTGCCAGCAGTAAACAGGGGTTTGAAGCTTTCTTT.

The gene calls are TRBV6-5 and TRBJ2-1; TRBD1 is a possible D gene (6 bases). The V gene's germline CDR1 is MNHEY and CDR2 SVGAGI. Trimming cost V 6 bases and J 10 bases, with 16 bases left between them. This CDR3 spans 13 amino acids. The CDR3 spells CASRSTGSREQFF. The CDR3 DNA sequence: TGTGCCAGCAGGTCCACAGGGTCGCGGGAGCAGTTCTTC.

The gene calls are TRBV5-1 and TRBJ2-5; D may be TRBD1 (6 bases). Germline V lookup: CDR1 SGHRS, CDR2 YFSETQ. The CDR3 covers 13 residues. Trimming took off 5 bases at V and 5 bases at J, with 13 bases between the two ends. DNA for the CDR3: TGCGCCAGCAGGCCTACAGGGTGGGAGACCCAGTACTTC. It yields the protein CASRPTGWETQYF.

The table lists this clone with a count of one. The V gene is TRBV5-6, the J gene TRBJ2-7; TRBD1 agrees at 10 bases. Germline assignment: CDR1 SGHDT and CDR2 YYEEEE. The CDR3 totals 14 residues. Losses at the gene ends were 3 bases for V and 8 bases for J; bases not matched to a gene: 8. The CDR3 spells CASSSGQGFSKQYF. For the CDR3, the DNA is TGTGCCAGCAGCTCGGGACAGGGGTTCAGCAAGCAGTACTTC.

The CDR3: CASSLLVGYSNQPQHF. CDR3 sequence (DNA): TGTGCCAGCAGCTTGTTAGTGGGCTATAGCAATCAGCCCCAGCATTTT. This chain connects TRBV5-8 to TRBJ1-5; no definite D call. CDR1 is SGHTS, CDR2 YDEGEE, per germline. Trimming shortened V by 1 base and J by 0 bases, and 11 bases separated the two germline ends. The CDR3 loop spans 16 amino acids.

CDR3 in amino acids: CASSLTPRFQEKLFF. DNA of the CDR3: TGCGCCAGCAGCTTGACGCCACGCTTTCAGGAAAAACTGTTTTTT. The chain employs TRBV5-1 and TRBJ1-4; no clear D gene. V lost 1 base and J lost 8, with 15 bases in between. The length of the CDR3 is 15 residues. In germline, CDR1 is SGHRS, CDR2 YFSETQ. The whole variable domain, remainder taken from reference TRBV5-1 and TRBJ1-4, is KAGVTQTPRYLIKTRGQQVTLSCSPISGHRSVSWYQQTPGQGLQFLFEYFSETQRNKGNFPGRFSGRQFSNSRSEMNVSTLELGDSALYLCASSLTPRFQEKLFFGSGTQLSVL.

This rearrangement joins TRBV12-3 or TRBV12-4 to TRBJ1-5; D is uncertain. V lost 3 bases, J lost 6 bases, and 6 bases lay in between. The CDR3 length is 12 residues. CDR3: CASSFVGQPQHF. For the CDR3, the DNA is TGTGCCAGCAGTTTTGTGGGTCAGCCCCAGCATTTT.

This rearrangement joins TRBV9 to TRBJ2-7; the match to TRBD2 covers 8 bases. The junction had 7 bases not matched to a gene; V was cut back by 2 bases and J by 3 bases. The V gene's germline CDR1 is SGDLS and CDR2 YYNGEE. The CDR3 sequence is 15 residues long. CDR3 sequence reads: CASSVGVSGNYEQYF. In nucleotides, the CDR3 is TGTGCCAGCAGCGTCGGGGTTAGCGGGAACTACGAGCAGTACTTC. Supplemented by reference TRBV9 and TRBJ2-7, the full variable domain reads DSGVTQTPKHLITATGQRVTLRCSPRSGDLSVYWYQQSLDQGLQFLIQYYNGEERAKGNILERFSAQQFPDLHSELNLSSLELGDSALYFCASSVGVSGNYEQYFGPGTRLTVT.

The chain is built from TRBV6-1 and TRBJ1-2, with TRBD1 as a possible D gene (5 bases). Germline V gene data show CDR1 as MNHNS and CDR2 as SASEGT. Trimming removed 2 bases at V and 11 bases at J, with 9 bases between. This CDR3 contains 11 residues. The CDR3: CASSESTGYTF. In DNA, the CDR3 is TGTGCCAGCAGTGAAAGCACAGGATACACCTTC.

CDR3 sequence: CASSPETLNYGYTF. The CDR3 DNA follows: TGTGCCAGCAGCCCCGAGACACTTAACTATGGCTACACCTTC. V is TRBV5-4 and J is TRBJ1-2, with no clear D. The V end was cut by 4 bases, the J end by 1 base, with 11 bases between. CDR1 and CDR2 from the germline V gene are SGHNT and YYREEE (reference sequence). CDR3 length: 14 amino acids.

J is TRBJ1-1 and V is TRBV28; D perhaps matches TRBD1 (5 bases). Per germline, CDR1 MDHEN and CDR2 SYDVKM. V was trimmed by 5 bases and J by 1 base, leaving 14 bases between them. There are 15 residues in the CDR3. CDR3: CASSLRDGRNTEAFF. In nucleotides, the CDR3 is TGTGCCAGCAGTCTCCGGGACGGTCGGAACACTGAAGCTTTCTTT.

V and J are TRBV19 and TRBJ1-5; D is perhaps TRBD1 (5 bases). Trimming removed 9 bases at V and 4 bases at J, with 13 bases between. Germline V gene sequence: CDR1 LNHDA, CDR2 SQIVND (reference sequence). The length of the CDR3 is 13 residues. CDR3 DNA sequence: TGTGCCAGCACGACAGCGCCTAATCAGCCCCAGCATTTT. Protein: CASTTAPNQPQHF. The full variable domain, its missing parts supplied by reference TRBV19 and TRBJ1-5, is DGGITQSPKYLFRKEGQNVTLSCEQNLNHDAMYWYRQDPGQGLRLIYYSQIVNDFQKGDIAEGYSVSREKKESFPLTVTSAQKNPTAFYLCASTTAPNQPQHFGDGTRLSIL.

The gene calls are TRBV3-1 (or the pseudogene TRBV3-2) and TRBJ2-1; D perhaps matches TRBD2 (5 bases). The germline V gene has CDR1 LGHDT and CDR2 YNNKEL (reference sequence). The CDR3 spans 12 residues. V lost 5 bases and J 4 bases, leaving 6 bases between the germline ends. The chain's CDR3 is CASSGSYNEQFF. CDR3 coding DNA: TGTGCCAGCAGCGGGAGTTACAATGAGCAGTTCTTC.

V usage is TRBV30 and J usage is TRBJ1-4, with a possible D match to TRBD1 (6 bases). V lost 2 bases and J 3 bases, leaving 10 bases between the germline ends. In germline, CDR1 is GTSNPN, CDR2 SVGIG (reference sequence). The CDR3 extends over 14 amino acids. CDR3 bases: TGTGCCTGGAGTCTGGGACATCCTAATGAAAAACTGTTTTTT. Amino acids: CAWSLGHPNEKLFF.

The CDR3 sequence: CASSLDRGNNQPQHF. CDR3 bases: TGTGCCAGCAGTTTAGACAGGGGGAACAATCAGCCCCAGCATTTT. The rearrangement links TRBV28 to TRBJ1-5; 9 bases map to TRBD1. Losses at the gene ends were 2 bases for V and 3 bases for J; bases not matched to a gene: 2. Looked up from germline, CDR1 is MDHEN and CDR2 is SYDVKM. The CDR3 has 15 amino acids.

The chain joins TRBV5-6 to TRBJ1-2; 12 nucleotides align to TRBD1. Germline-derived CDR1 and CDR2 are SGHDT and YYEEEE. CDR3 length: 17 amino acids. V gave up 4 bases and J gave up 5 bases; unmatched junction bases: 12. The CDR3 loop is CASSLGTGGNFGYGYTF. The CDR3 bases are TGTGCCAGCAGCCTAGGGACAGGGGGCAATTTTGGATATGGCTACACCTTC.

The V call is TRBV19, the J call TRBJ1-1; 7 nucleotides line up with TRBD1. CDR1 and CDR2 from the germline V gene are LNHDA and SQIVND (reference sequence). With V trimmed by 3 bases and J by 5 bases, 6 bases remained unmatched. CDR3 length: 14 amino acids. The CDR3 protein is CASSITGDRTEAFF. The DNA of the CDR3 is TGTGCCAGTAGTATCACAGGGGATAGGACTGAAGCTTTCTTT.

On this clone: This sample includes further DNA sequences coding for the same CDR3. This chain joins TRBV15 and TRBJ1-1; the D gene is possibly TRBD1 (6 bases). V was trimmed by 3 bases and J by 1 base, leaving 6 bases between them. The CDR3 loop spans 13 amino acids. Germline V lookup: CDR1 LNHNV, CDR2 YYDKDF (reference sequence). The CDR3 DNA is TGTGCCACCAGCAGGGACAGGAACACTGAAGCTTTCTTT. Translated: CATSRDRNTEAFF.

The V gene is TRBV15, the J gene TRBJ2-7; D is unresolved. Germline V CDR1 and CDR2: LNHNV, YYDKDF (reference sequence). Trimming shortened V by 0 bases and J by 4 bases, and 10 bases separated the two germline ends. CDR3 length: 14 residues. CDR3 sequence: CATSRDVGSYEQYF. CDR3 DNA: TGTGCCACCAGCAGAGATGTTGGCAGTTACGAGCAGTACTTC.

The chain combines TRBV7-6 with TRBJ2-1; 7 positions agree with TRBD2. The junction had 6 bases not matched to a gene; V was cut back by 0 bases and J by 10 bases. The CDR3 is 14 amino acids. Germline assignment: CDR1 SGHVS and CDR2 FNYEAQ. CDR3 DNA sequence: TGTGCCAGCAGCTTAGCGGTACGGGAGGAAGAGCAGTTCTTC. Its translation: CASSLAVREEEQFF. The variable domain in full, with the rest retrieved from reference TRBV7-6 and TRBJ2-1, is GAGVSQSPRYKVTKRGQDVALRCDPISGHVSLYWYRQALGQGPEFLTYFNYEAQQDKSGLPNDRFSAERPEGSISTLTIQRTEQRDSAMYRCASSLAVREEEQFFGPGTRLTVL.

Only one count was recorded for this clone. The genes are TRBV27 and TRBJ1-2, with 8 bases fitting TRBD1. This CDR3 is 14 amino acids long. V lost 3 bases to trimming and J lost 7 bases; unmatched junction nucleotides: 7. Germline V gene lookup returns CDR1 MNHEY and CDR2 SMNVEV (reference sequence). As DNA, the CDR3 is TGTGCCAGCAGTTTGACTCAGGGGGCGGTTGGCTACACCTTC. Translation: CASSLTQGAVGYTF.

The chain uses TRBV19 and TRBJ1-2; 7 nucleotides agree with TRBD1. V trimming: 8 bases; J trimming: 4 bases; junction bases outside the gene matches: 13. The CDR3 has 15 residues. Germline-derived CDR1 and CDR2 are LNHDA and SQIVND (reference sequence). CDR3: CASRPGTVASYGYTF. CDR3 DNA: TGTGCCAGTCGTCCCGGGACAGTGGCAAGCTATGGCTACACCTTC. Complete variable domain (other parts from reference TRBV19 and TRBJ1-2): DGGITQSPKYLFRKEGQNVTLSCEQNLNHDAMYWYRQDPGQGLRLIYYSQIVNDFQKGDIAEGYSVSREKKESFPLTVTSAQKNPTAFYLCASRPGTVASYGYTFGSGTRLTVV.

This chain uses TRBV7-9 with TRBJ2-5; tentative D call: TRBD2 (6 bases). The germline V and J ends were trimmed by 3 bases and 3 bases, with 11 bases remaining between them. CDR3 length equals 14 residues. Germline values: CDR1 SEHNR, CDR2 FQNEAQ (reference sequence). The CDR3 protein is CASSFLASEETQYF. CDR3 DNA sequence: TGTGCCAGCAGCTTTCTAGCGAGCGAAGAGACCCAGTACTTC. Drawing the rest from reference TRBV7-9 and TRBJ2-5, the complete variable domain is DTGVSQNPRHKITKRGQNVTFRCDPISEHNRLYWYRQTLGQGPEFLTYFQNEAQLEKSRLLSDRFSAERPKGSFSTLEIQRTEQGDSAMYLCASSFLASEETQYFGPGTRLLVL.

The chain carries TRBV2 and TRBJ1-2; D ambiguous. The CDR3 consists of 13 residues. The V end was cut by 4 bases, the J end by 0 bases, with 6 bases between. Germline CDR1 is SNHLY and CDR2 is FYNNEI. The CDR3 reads CASSGRTNYGYTF. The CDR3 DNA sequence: TGTGCCAGCAGTGGACGGACTAACTATGGCTACACCTTC.

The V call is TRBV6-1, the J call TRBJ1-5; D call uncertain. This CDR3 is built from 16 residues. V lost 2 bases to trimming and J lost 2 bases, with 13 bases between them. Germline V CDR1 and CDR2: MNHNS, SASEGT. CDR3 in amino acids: CASSETRITGNQPQHF. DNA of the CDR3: TGTGCCAGCAGTGAAACTAGAATCACGGGCAATCAGCCCCAGCATTTT.

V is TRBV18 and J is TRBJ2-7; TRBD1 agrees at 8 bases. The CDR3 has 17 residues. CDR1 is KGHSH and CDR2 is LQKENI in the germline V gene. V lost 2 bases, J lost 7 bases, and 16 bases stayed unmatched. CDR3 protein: CASSPFPGGAEAVEQYF. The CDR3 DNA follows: TGTGCCAGCTCACCATTTCCAGGGGGCGCGGAAGCAGTAGAGCAGTACTTC.

CDR3: CASSLRTPHNEQFF. The CDR3 nucleotides read TGTGCCAGCAGCTTGCGAACGCCCCACAATGAGCAGTTCTTC. This chain uses TRBV5-4 with TRBJ2-1, with D hard to call. V lost 1 base and J lost 5, with 10 bases in between. This CDR3 region has 14 residues. Germline CDR1 reads SGHNT; CDR2 reads YYREEE (reference sequence).

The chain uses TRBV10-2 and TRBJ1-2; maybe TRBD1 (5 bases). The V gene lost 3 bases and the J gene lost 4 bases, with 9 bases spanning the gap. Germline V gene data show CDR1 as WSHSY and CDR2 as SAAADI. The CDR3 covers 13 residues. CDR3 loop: CASSEGQSYGYTF. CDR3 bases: TGCGCCAGCAGTGAAGGACAAAGCTATGGCTACACCTTC.

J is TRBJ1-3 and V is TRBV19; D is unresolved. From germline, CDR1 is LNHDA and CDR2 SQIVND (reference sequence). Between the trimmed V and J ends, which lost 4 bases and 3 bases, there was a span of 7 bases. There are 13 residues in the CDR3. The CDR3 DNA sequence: TGTGCCAGTAGTACCGAAAGTGGAAACACCATATATTTT. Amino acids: CASSTESGNTIYF.

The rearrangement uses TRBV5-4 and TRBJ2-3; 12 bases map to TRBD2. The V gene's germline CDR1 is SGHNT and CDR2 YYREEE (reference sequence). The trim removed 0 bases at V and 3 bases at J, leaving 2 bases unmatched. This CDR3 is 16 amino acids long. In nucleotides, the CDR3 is TGTGCCAGCAGCTTGGAAGGGACTAGCGGGACAGATACGCAGTATTTT. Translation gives CASSLEGTSGTDTQYF.